The rows below give T cell receptor beta chains drawn from one sample of a study of human T cells and chemical hapten exposure. TCRdb independently ran MiXCR on the RACE reads; one entry per CDR3 protein. Of fewer than 90,000 distinct CDR3 sequences detected, about 6.3% appear once; the ten largest clones hold 1% to 1.5%. The material sequenced was whole blood, taken in connection with sensitization to the hapten diphenylcyclopropenone (DPC). Receptors were obtained from a young woman with alopecia areata. Some clones in this sample may be carry-over from other donors' samples. The CDR3 runs from the conserved cysteine through the conserved F or W.

v_gene	len	CDR3aa
TRBV6-1	14	CASARQTLYNEQFF
TRBV28	17	CASSLMTGGGPDEKLFF
TRBV10-2	13	CASTKTETDTQYF
TRBV20-1	14	CSATNTGRRAEAFF
TRBV29-1	12	CSVTDRKTEAFF
TRBV7-9	16	CASSQTLTAGNQPQHF
TRBV29-1	13	CSVDARGTDTQYF
TRBV18	16	CASSPQGSNSGNTIYF
TRBV4-1	17	CASSQGPVESNTGELFF
TRBV3-1	11	CASSYSYEQYF
TRBV7-3	15	CASSLDRGSGNTIYF
TRBV12-3/TRBV12-4	14	CASSRQVGCREQFF
TRBV6-1	14	CASSPSGVSYEQYF
TRBV20-1	14	CSARPAGAIYGYTF
TRBV20-1	15	CSARDLGYSYNEQFF
TRBV12-3/TRBV12-4	14	CASSFLVGTGELFF
TRBV5-1	13	CASSIDGNTEAFF
TRBV19	15	CASTHRDTNTGELFF
TRBV6-1	12	CASSLGWDEQYF
TRBV20-1	13	CSASFQEDQPQHF
TRBV12-3/TRBV12-4	14	CASSSGGAADTQYF
TRBV7-8	16	CASSTRLTGRMDGYTF
TRBV12-3/TRBV12-4	14	CASRVTGSRTEAFF
TRBV27	15	CASSLPGGSYNEQFF
TRBV4-1	17	CASSQDILDNSRTEAFF
TRBV16	14	CASSQSVANTEAFF
TRBV20-1	15	CSARGGRSANEKLFF
TRBV5-1	17	CASSRPDRGKGTDTQYF
TRBV5-1	14	CASSSWGSTGELFF
TRBV12-3/TRBV12-4	12	CASSSGGGEQFF
TRBV12-3/TRBV12-4	14	CASTPTGFVDEQYF
TRBV20-1	12	CSAKGFNQPQHF
TRBV2	15	CASTRGEADSDTQYF
TRBV3-1	17	CASSQDRERGYQETQYF
TRBV5-1	14	CASSSRDIAYEQYF